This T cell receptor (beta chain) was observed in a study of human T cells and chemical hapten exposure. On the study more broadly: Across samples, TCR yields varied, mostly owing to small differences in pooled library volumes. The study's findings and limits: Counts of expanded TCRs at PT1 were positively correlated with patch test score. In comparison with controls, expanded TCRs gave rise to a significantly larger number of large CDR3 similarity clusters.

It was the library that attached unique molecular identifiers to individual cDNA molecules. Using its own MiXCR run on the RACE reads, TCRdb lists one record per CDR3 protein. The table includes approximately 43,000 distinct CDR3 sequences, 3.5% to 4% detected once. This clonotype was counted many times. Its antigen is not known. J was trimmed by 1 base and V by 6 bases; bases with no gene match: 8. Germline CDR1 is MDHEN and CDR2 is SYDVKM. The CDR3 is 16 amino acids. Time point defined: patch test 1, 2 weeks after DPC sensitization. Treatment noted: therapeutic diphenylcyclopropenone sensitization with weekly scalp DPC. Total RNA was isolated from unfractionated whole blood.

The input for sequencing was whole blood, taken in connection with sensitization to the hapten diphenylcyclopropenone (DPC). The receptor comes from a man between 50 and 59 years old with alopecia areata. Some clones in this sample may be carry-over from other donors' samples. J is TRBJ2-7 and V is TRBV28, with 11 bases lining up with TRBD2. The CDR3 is CASSLLGTSGSYEQYF. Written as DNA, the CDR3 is TGTGCCAGCAGCCTACTAGGGACTAGCGGTTCCTACGAGCAGTACTTC.